These T cell receptor beta chains were read from a single sample in a study of CD8 T cells in Susac syndrome. One entry per CDR3 protein, called by TCRdb with MiXCR from the immunoSEQ multiplex PCR reads. Of approximately 210,000 distinct CDR3 sequences listed, about 95% are singletons. The specimen sequenced was CD4+ T cells from PBMCs. The receptors derive from a human donor with multiple sclerosis. Both conserved end residues are part of each CDR3. The order of the fields is J gene, clone size, V gene, D gene, CDR3 protein, CDR3 DNA. A D gene is named only where the DNA matches it firmly. Where a row states a size, it is once, few, many or the class of an expanded clone; other rows omit it.

J: TRBJ2-3
size: -
V: TRBV24-1
D: -
CDR3: CATMGLNTDTQYF
DNA: TGTGCCACCATGGGGCTAAACACAGATACGCAGTATTTT

J: TRBJ1-2
size: -
V: TRBV9
D: -
CDR3: CASSVGTGYGYTF
DNA: TGTGCCAGCAGCGTAGGGACCGGCTATGGCTACACCTTC

J: TRBJ2-7
size: -
V: TRBV5-1
D: TRBD1
CDR3: CASSLRTGEVYEQYF
DNA: TGCGCCAGCAGCCTCCGGACAGGGGAAGTCTACGAGCAGTACTTC

J: TRBJ2-3
size: -
V: TRBV28
D: -
CDR3: CASTGRADTQYF
DNA: TGTGCCAGCACCGGCCGAGCAGATACGCAGTATTTT

J: TRBJ2-7
size: -
V: TRBV9
D: -
CDR3: CASSSRTGPYEQYF
DNA: TGTGCCAGCAGCTCCCGAACGGGCCCTTACGAGCAGTACTTC

J: TRBJ1-5
size: -
V: TRBV20-1
D: -
CDR3: CSDRWGYGNQPQHF
DNA: TGCAGTGACCGGTGGGGGTACGGCAATCAGCCCCAGCATTTT

J: TRBJ2-7
size: -
V: TRBV20-1
D: -
CDR3: CSARAVGGEQYF
DNA: TGCAGTGCTAGAGCTGTGGGTGGCGAGCAGTACTTC

J: TRBJ2-1
size: -
V: TRBV7-2
D: -
CDR3: CASSLALLGNEQFF
DNA: TGTGCCAGCAGCTTAGCCCTTCTGGGCAATGAGCAGTTCTTC

J: TRBJ1-2
size: -
V: TRBV10-3
D: TRBD1
CDR3: CAISETGGESYTF
DNA: TGTGCCATCAGCGAGACAGGGGGCGAGAGCTACACCTTC

J: TRBJ2-4
size: once
V: TRBV20-1
D: -
CDR3: CSASKSGSTKNIQYF
DNA: TGCAGTGCTAGCAAATCTGGGAGTACCAAAAACATTCAGTACTTC

J: TRBJ2-7
size: -
V: TRBV27
D: -
CDR3: CASIALGTHEQYF
DNA: TGTGCCAGCATAGCTCTGGGCACTCACGAGCAGTACTTC

J: TRBJ2-3
size: -
V: TRBV30
D: -
CDR3: CAWSPLGRDRYF
DNA: TGTGCCTGGAGTCCCTTGGGGCGGGACAGGTATTTT

J: TRBJ1-6
size: -
V: TRBV2
D: -
CDR3: CASKFSRGGSPLHF
DNA: TGTGCCAGCAAGTTTTCGCGGGGGGGTTCACCCCTCCACTTT

J: TRBJ2-3
size: -
V: TRBV20-1
D: -
CDR3: CSARVGRAGTDTQYF
DNA: TGCAGTGCTAGAGTGGGCAGGGCAGGAACAGATACGCAGTATTTT

J: TRBJ2-7
size: once
V: TRBV3-1
D: TRBD1
CDR3: CASSQSDRGLEQYF
DNA: TGTGCCAGCAGCCAATCCGACAGGGGGCTCGAGCAGTACTTC

J: TRBJ2-5
size: -
V: TRBV2
D: TRBD2
CDR3: CASAKEESGGETQYF
DNA: TGTGCCAGCGCTAAGGAGGAGAGCGGGGGAGAGACCCAGTACTTC

J: TRBJ2-5
size: -
V: TRBV20-1
D: TRBD2
CDR3: CSATGTSGGFQETQYF
DNA: TGCAGTGCTACCGGGACTAGCGGGGGTTTCCAAGAGACCCAGTACTTC

J: TRBJ2-3
size: -
V: TRBV7-2
D: -
CDR3: CASSVWDTQYF
DNA: TGTGCCAGCAGCGTGTGGGATACGCAGTATTTT

J: TRBJ1-2
size: once
V: TRBV20-1
D: -
CDR3: CSARMWGYGYTF
DNA: TGCAGTGCTCGCATGTGGGGCTATGGCTACACCTTC

J: TRBJ1-5
size: -
V: TRBV7-2
D: -
CDR3: CASSLYRDDQPQHF
DNA: TGTGCCAGCAGCTTATACAGGGACGATCAGCCCCAGCATTTT

J: TRBJ1-2
size: -
V: TRBV12-3/TRBV12-4
D: -
CDR3: CASSSEARRGYTF
DNA: TGTGCCAGCAGTTCGGAAGCCCGGCGAGGCTACACCTTC

J: TRBJ2-1
size: -
V: TRBV6-5
D: -
CDR3: CASTLKGWGEQFF
DNA: TGTGCCAGCACCCTAAAAGGGTGGGGTGAGCAGTTCTTC

J: TRBJ2-3
size: -
V: TRBV7-2
D: -
CDR3: CASSLVVWGQDTQYF
DNA: TGTGCCAGCAGCTTAGTCGTTTGGGGCCAAGATACGCAGTATTTT

J: TRBJ1-2
size: -
V: TRBV2
D: -
CDR3: CASSQGRSDGYTF
DNA: TGTGCCAGCAGCCAAGGGAGGAGTGATGGCTACACCTTC

J: TRBJ1-4
size: -
V: TRBV30
D: -
CDR3: CAWSVLSEKLFF
DNA: TGTGCCTGGAGTGTACTGAGCGAAAAACTGTTTTTT

J: TRBJ2-6
size: once
V: TRBV6-2/TRBV6-3
D: -
CDR3: CASSSANVLTF
DNA: TGTGCCAGCAGTTCCGCCAACGTCCTGACTTTC

J: TRBJ2-1
size: -
V: TRBV20-1
D: TRBD2
CDR3: CSASNEGLAAQWNEQFF
DNA: TGCAGTGCTAGTAATGAAGGACTAGCGGCCCAGTGGAATGAGCAGTTCTTC

J: TRBJ2-3
size: few
V: TRBV6-2/TRBV6-3
D: -
CDR3: CASSSWVPDTQYF
DNA: TGTGCCAGCAGTTCGTGGGTGCCAGATACGCAGTATTTT

J: TRBJ1-1
size: -
V: TRBV2
D: -
CDR3: CASSVEADTEAFF
DNA: TGTGCCAGCAGTGTCGAGGCAGACACTGAAGCTTTCTTT

J: TRBJ2-6
size: -
V: TRBV7-2
D: -
CDR3: CASSLGAVGANVLTF
DNA: TGTGCCAGCAGCTTAGGGGCTGTGGGGGCCAACGTCCTGACTTTC

J: TRBJ2-4
size: -
V: TRBV5-1
D: TRBD1
CDR3: CASSLSPGQGKNIQYF
DNA: TGCGCCAGCAGCCTTTCGCCGGGACAGGGGAAAAACATTCAGTACTTC